The clone carrying this TCR beta chain was detected only a few times. What it recognizes is unknown. Other DNA variants within this sample encode the same CDR3. Only in-frame clones appear in the TCRdb table, and some are missing; sequencing was by immunoSEQ multiplex PCR. This sample has about 1 million clones, with about 70% found just once. This entry is derived from a study of shared clonotypes between healthy human individuals. Study-wide points: Larger richness was generally estimated for naive than memory subsets.

Trimming shortened V by 2 bases and J by 4 bases, and 12 bases separated the two germline ends. CDR3 length equals 14 residues. The germline gives CDR1 SGHRS, CDR2 YFSETQ. The specimen sequenced was memory CD4+ T cells sorted from blood. The subset is: CD45RA-negative fraction. This sequence joins TRBV5-1 and TRBJ2-5, with a tentative D call TRBD2 (6 bases). The TCR was taken from a man aged 18 to 30 in good health. CDR3 in amino acids: CASSLYGGRETQYF. The CDR3 nucleotides read TGCGCCAGCAGCTTATACGGGGGAAGAGAGACCCAGTACTTC. Filled out from reference TRBV5-1 and TRBJ2-5, the complete variable domain reads KAGVTQTPRYLIKTRGQQVTLSCSPISGHRSVSWYQQTPGQGLQFLFEYFSETQRNKGNFPGRFSGRQFSNSRSEMNVSTLELGDSALYLCASSLYGGRETQYFGPGTRLLVL.